These 20 T cell receptor beta chains were all obtained from the same sample, sequenced in a study of CD8 T cells in Susac syndrome. With random hexamers, reverse transcription was performed on about 0.45 to 1 ug of RNA. Using its own MiXCR run on the immunoSEQ multiplex PCR reads, TCRdb lists one record per CDR3 protein. Among some 180,000 distinct CDR3 sequences, about 94% were seen once, and the ten largest hold over 0.08%. Sample: CD4+ T cells from PBMCs. Receptor source: a human donor in good health.

The chain is built from TRBV29-1 and TRBJ2-1, with TRBD2 identical over 9 bases. V gave up 3 bases and J gave up 0 bases; unmatched junction bases: 12. The CDR3 runs 18 residues. In germline, CDR1 is SQVTM, CDR2 ANQGSEA. The CDR3 spells CSVEGSGSSFGSYNEQFF. CDR3 DNA sequence: TGCAGCGTTGAGGGTAGCGGGAGCTCCTTCGGCTCCTACAATGAGCAGTTCTTC.

Here the CDR3 DNA reads TGCAGTGCTAGACAACGGGACACACAGAGGGGGCAGTACTTC. The encoded protein is CSARQRDTQRGQYF. The genes are TRBV20-1 and TRBJ2-7; a possible D gene is TRBD1 (6 bases). The germline gives CDR1 DFQATT, CDR2 SNEGSKA (reference sequence). The CDR3 length is 14 residues. Trimming took 2 bases from V and 9 from J, leaving 20 bases between them.

The chain links TRBV9 to TRBJ2-1; 9 nucleotides match TRBD2. Germline V gives CDR1 SGDLS, CDR2 YYNGEE. The CDR3 has 16 amino acids. After removal of 0 bases from V and 8 bases from J, the junction contained 9 bases not matched to a gene. The CDR3 protein is CASSVEGGRVGDEQFF. CDR3 sequence (DNA): TGTGCCAGCAGCGTAGAAGGCGGGAGGGTGGGAGATGAGCAGTTCTTC.

V and J are TRBV20-1 and TRBJ1-2; TRBD1 aligns across 7 bases. The germline CDR1 and CDR2 sequences are DFQATT and SNEGSKA (reference sequence). The V gene end was trimmed by 3 bases and the J gene end by 6 bases; junction bases not matched to a gene: 4. The CDR3 consists of 12 residues. CDR3 in DNA: TGCAGTGCTAGGGACAGGATGGATGGCTACACCTTC. Its protein product is CSARDRMDGYTF.

This sequence joins TRBV24-1 and TRBJ2-1, with no clear D. CDR3 length: 13 amino acids. V lost 6 bases and J 7 bases, leaving 12 bases between the germline ends. Germline V gene data show CDR1 as KGHDR and CDR2 as SFDVKD. The CDR3 here is CATSSEGRNEQFF. The CDR3 nucleotides read TGTGCCACCAGTTCTGAAGGGCGGAATGAGCAGTTCTTC.

CDR3 bases: TGTGCCAGCAGCTTGGCCGGGACAGGGGACCACGAGCAGTACTTC. Protein: CASSLAGTGDHEQYF. V and J are TRBV5-6 and TRBJ2-7; TRBD1 matches 10 bases. The CDR3 contains 15 residues. CDR1 and CDR2 (germline): SGHDT, YYEEEE. V dropped 0 bases and J dropped 5; count of bases not matched to a gene: 5.

This chain links TRBV11-2 with TRBJ2-3; D gene uncertain. Trimming removed 7 bases at V and 2 bases at J, with 19 bases between. The CDR3 is 16 amino acids. Germline V gene lookup returns CDR1 SGHAT and CDR2 FQNNGV. CDR3 nucleotides: TGTGCCAGCACTCTCGCTTCGCGGATACACACAGATACGCAGTATTTT. It yields the protein CASTLASRIHTDTQYF.

The chain couples TRBV20-1 to TRBJ2-7; TRBD2 aligns across 8 bases. Germline lookup yields CDR1 DFQATT and CDR2 SNEGSKA (reference sequence). The CDR3 covers 14 residues. After removal of 6 bases from V and 6 bases from J, the junction contained 13 bases not matched to a gene. The CDR3 DNA reads as TGCAGTGCCCCGCGGGAGGCTCTGAGGGGCGAGCAGTACTTC. Its translation is CSAPREALRGEQYF.

The genes are TRBV6-2 or TRBV6-3 and TRBJ2-7; TRBD2 aligns across 14 bases. The CDR3 is made up of 14 amino acids. Germline assignment: CDR1 MNHEY and CDR2 SVGEGT. V shed 8 bases and J 6 bases; nucleotides not matched to a gene: 6. The DNA of the CDR3 is TGTGCCAGCCGGACCGGGACTAGCGGGAGCGAGCAGTACTTC. It encodes CASRTGTSGSEQYF.

The CDR3 DNA sequence: TGTGCCAGCTCACCTAAGGGACTAGCCAACGAGCAGTACTTC. Translating gives CASSPKGLANEQYF. V usage is TRBV18 and J usage is TRBJ2-7; 9 bases are shared with TRBD2. Trimming cost V 3 bases and J 5 bases; bases outside gene matches: 5. The CDR3 contains 14 residues. Germline-derived CDR1 and CDR2 are KGHSH and LQKENI. The complete variable domain, with remaining parts taken from reference TRBV18 and TRBJ2-7, reads NAGVMQNPRHLVRRRGQEARLRCSPMKGHSHVYWYRQLPEEGLKFMVYLQKENIIDESGMPKERFSAEFPKEGPSILRIQQVVRGDSAAYFCASSPKGLANEQYFGPGTRLTVT.

The V and J genes are TRBV28 and TRBJ2-7; 7 nucleotides match TRBD1. The CDR3 is made up of 14 amino acids. The V and J ends lost 5 bases and 2 bases, in that order; junction bases with no gene match: 6. Germline V gene data show CDR1 as MDHEN and CDR2 as SYDVKM. CDR3 in amino acids: CASSTRQGTYEQYF. The CDR3 coding sequence is TGTGCCAGCAGTACGCGACAGGGCACCTACGAGCAGTACTTC.

This sequence joins TRBV7-2 and TRBJ2-3, with D possibly being TRBD1 or TRBD2 (5 bases each). Germline lookup yields CDR1 SGHTA and CDR2 FQGNSA. The CDR3 sequence is 14 residues long. Trimming took off 5 bases at V and 4 bases at J, with 13 bases between the two ends. CDR3 DNA: TGTGCCAGCAGCAATTCGGGACCCCCAGATACGCAGTATTTT. It specifies CASSNSGPPDTQYF.

The V call is TRBV11-2, the J call TRBJ2-1; 8 nucleotides align to TRBD2. The germline CDR1 and CDR2 sequences are SGHAT and FQNNGV. The CDR3 contains 14 residues. With V trimmed by 2 bases and J by 4 bases, 1 base remained unmatched. CDR3: CASSLTSGYNEQFF. The CDR3 DNA is TGTGCCAGCAGCTTAACTAGCGGTTACAATGAGCAGTTCTTC.

The chain couples TRBV7-9 to TRBJ2-7; perhaps TRBD2 as D (6 bases). Germline V lookup: CDR1 SEHNR, CDR2 FQNEAQ (reference sequence). Trimming cost V 10 bases and J 3 bases, with 13 bases left between them. The CDR3 extends over 12 amino acids. DNA for the CDR3: TGTGCCACCGGGAGAACCAGCTACGAGCAGTACTTC. Amino acid sequence: CATGRTSYEQYF. The full variable domain, in which reference TRBV7-9 and TRBJ2-7 provide the parts outside the CDR3, is DTGVSQNPRHKITKRGQNVTFRCDPISEHNRLYWYRQTLGQGPEFLTYFQNEAQLEKSRLLSDRFSAERPKGSFSTLEIQRTEQGDSAMYLCATGRTSYEQYFGPGTRLTVT.

For the CDR3, the DNA is TGCAGTGCTAGGGACAGGACACTAGAGACCCAGTACTTC. This codes for CSARDRTLETQYF. V is TRBV20-1 and J is TRBJ2-5, with 7 bases matching TRBD1. The germline V gene encodes CDR1 DFQATT and CDR2 SNEGSKA (reference sequence). With V trimmed by 3 bases and J by 4 bases, 5 bases remained unmatched. The CDR3 is 13 amino acids.

The chain uses TRBV29-1 and TRBJ1-4, with D possibly being TRBD1 (5 bases). This CDR3 is 12 amino acids long. Germline V gives CDR1 SQVTM, CDR2 ANQGSEA. The CDR3 coding sequence is TGCTGCGCCAGGCAGGGCAACGAAAAACTGTTTTTT. Translation: CCARQGNEKLFF.

The rearrangement joins TRBV9 to TRBJ2-2; the D gene is possibly TRBD2 (5 bases). V lost 4 bases and J 5 bases, leaving 12 bases between the germline ends. The CDR3 is 14 residues long. Germline CDR1 reads SGDLS; CDR2 reads YYNGEE. The CDR3 here is CASSSRPGTGELFF. CDR3 nucleotide sequence: TGTGCCAGCAGCTCAAGACCGGGGACCGGGGAGCTGTTTTTT.

The chain has TRBV20-1 and TRBJ2-5; a possible D gene is TRBD1 (6 bases). This CDR3 comprises 13 residues. Germline CDR1 DFQATT, CDR2 SNEGSKA (reference sequence). V was shortened by 6 bases and J by 4 bases, with 15 bases between the two germline ends. The CDR3 DNA follows: TGCAGTGCCCCCGGACGAGGGGGAGAGACCCAGTACTTC. Encoded protein: CSAPGRGGETQYF.

The gene calls are TRBV3-1 and TRBJ1-5, with a possible D match to TRBD1 (5 bases). The length of the CDR3 is 15 residues. Trimming took 0 bases from V and 3 from J, leaving 9 bases between them. The germline gives CDR1 LGHDT, CDR2 YNNKEL (reference sequence). In DNA, the CDR3 is TGTGCCAGCAGCCAAGAAAGGGGCCTCAATCAGCCCCAGCATTTT. Amino acids: CASSQERGLNQPQHF.

V usage is TRBV28 and J usage is TRBJ2-7; D is unresolved. The V gene's germline CDR1 is MDHEN and CDR2 SYDVKM. V lost 5 bases to trimming and J lost 2 bases, with 7 bases between them. CDR3 length: 12 residues. The CDR3 DNA sequence: TGTGCCAGCAGTCCCGCCGCCTACGAGCAGTACTTC. This codes for CASSPAAYEQYF.